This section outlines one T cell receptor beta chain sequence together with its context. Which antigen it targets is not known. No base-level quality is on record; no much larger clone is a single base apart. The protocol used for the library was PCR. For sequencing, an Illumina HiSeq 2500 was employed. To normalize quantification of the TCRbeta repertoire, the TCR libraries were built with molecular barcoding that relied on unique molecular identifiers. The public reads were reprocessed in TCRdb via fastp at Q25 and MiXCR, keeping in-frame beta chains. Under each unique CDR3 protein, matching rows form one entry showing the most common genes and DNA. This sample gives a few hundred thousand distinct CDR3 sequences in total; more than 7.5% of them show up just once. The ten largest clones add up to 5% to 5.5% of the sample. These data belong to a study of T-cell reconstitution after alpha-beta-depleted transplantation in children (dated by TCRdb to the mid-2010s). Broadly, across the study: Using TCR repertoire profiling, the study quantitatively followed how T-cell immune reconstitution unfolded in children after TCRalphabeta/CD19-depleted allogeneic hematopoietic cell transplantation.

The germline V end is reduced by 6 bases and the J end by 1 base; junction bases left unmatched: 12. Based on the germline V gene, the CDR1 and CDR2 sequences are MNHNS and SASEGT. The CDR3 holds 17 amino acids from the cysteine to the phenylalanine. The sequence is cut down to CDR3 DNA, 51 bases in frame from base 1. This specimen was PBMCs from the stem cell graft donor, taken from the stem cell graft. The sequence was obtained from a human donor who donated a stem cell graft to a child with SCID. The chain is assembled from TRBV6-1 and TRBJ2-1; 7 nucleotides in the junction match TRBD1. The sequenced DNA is TGTGCCAGCAGCCCGATCGAGGGACAGCCTTCCTACAATGAGCAGTTCTTC. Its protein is CASSPIEGQPSYNEQFF.